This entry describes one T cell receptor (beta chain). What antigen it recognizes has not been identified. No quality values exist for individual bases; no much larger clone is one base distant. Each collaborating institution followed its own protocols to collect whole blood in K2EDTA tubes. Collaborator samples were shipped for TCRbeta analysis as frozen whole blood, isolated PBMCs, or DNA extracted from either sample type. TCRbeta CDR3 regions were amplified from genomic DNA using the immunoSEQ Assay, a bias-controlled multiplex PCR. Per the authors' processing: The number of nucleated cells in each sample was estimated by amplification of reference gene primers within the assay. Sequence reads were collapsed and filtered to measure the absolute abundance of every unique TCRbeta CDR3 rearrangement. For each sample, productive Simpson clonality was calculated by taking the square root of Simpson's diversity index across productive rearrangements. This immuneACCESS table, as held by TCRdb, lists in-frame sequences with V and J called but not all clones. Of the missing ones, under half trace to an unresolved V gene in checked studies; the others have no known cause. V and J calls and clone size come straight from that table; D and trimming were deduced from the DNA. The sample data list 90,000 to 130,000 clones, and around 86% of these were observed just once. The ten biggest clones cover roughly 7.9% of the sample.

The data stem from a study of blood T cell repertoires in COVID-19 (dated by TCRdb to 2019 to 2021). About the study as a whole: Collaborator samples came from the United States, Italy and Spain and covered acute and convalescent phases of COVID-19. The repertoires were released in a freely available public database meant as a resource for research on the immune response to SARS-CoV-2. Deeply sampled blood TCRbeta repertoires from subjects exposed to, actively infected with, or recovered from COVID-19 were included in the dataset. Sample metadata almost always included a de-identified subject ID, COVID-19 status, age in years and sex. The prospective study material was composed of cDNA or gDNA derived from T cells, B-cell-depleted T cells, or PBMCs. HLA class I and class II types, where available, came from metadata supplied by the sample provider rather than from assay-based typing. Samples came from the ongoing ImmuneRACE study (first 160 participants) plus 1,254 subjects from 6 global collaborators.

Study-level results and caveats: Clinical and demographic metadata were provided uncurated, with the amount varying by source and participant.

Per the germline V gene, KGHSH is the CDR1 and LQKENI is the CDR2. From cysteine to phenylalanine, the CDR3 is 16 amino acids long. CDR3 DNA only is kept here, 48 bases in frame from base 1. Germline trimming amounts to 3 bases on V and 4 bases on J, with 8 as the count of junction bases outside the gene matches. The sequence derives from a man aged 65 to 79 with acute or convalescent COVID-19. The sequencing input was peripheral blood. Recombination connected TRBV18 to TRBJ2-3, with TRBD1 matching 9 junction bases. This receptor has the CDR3 CASSPPTGGMADTQYF. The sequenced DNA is TGTGCCAGCTCACCTCCCACAGGGGGCATGGCAGATACGCAGTATTTT.